This T cell receptor (beta chain) was recorded in a study of cytomegalovirus exposure and HLA in healthy donors (dated by TCRdb to about 2017). For the study in its entirety: In an earlier analysis of approximately 500 of the donors, about 270 Gb of sequence data and 90 million to 120 million unique TCR beta sequences from roughly 180 million T cells were reported. The study was designed to test whether signatures of past pathogen exposure could be identified by cataloging public T cell receptors. Around 320 gigabases of sequencing data and approximately 85 million unique TCR sequences were included in an early release covering under 650 HLA-typed donors. HLA typing included class I and class II loci at four-digit resolution. The later analysis used no new phenotypic data to find candidate immune exposures, relying instead on TCR beta sequences and their occurrence across donors. Of the roughly 410 genotyped donors, 70% to 90% were placed in the genetic ancestry cluster associated with self-reported Caucasian donors. Along with the approximately 700-subject first cohort, a separate validation cohort of more than 90 different subjects was used. Donor age, sex, ethnicity and CMV serostatus were compiled together with the repertoire data. Among 300 to 500 genotyped donors of the cohort, an average of around 250,000 unique TCR beta nucleotide sequences was sequenced per donor, of which 15% to 20% were non-productive. All discovery cohort repertoires had been generated on a single sequencing platform. In an earlier analysis of around 540 of the donors, high-throughput TCR beta sequencing was used to judge whether each TCR beta V gene segment behaved as functional or pseudogenic. Typing coverage differed by locus: A, B, C, DRB1 and DQB1 were typed in roughly 620-630 donors, DQA1 in about 510, DPA1 in 600 to 610, and DPB1 in 400 to 480. Because of strong linkage in the cohort, five DR-DQ haplotypes were treated as single units for association and clustering. A later genetic analysis used genome-wide SNP genotypes for about three fifths of the roughly 700 donors, treating that subset as a discovery cohort. The study profiled the T cell repertoires of approximately 700 subjects by immunosequencing and related them to cytomegalovirus serostatus. To study patterns of TCR occurrence, a later analysis re-analyzed previously published TCR beta repertoires from around 660 donors and added high-resolution HLA genotyping. High-throughput TCR immunosequencing, statistical association of individual TCRs with disease status, and machine learning were combined to predict cytomegalovirus infection status. What the study reported, not specific to this receptor: A later genetic analysis reported fewer N-insertions in productive TCRs among donors in an Asian-associated ancestry cluster than the roughly 700-donor mean. V-gene and J-gene trimming of TCR beta chains was associated with a missense DCLRE1C variant in a later genetic analysis, and the association was replicated in an independent cohort. The authors suggested that the approach could potentially be generalized to other disease states and immunological phenotypes. The classifier was reported to diagnose cytomegalovirus status with high specificity and sensitivity in both the original and validation cohorts. Because the 87-base-pair reads could not distinguish some IMGT-functional V segments, including TRBV6-2 and TRBV6-3, those segments were excluded. Assigning TCR associations to individual alleles was difficult when HLA alleles, especially DR and DQ, strongly co-occurred. This cohort had only TCR beta chains sequenced, and the lack of alpha or paired-chain data limited which features could be detected. Sequencing depth was assumed to be roughly uniform across donors in the presence/absence analyses, though that assumption may not hold. In a later analysis, HLA-associated TCR beta chains showed more clonal expansion and lower generation probabilities than non-associated chains that were equally common. A further reported finding was that TCR beta sequences accurately predicted the HLA-A and HLA-B alleles for most subjects in the first cohort. While some public TCRs were present in many individuals, most TCR sequences turned up only very rarely across donors. Specific HLA alleles were associated with more than 15,000 TCR beta sequences at a false discovery rate of 0.05 in a later analysis. Correlated functional status among segregating V segments might be attributable to linkage disequilibrium, but an unknown experimental factor could not be ruled out. Seventeen rarely observed V segments, including chromosome 9 orphons, were excluded from the earlier analysis of approximately 500 of the donors because counts were too low. CMV serostatus was the only immune exposure information available for the cohort. HLA typing was unavailable for some donors at each locus, so association tests used only the typed subset. The study gave a list of some 150 TCR beta chains associated with cytomegalovirus. A cluster of highly shared sequence variants was judged likely to be a technical artifact of the sequencing pipeline. In vitro tests confirmed that a few of the cytomegalovirus-associated TCR beta chains recognize cytomegalovirus antigens. Most CMV-associated TCR beta chains appeared to be HLA-restricted in a later analysis, and the HLA associations seemed to be driven largely by CMV exposure. In an earlier analysis of about 540 of the donors, most TCR beta V segments were observed in productive rearrangements about 87% or about 30% of the time, broadly matching IMGT annotations. A later analysis reported that several top co-occurrence clusters appeared linked to parvovirus B19, influenza, CMV and Epstein-Barr virus. In a later analysis, TCR association rates were found to vary across HLA loci, with the most associated TCRs seen for DRB1 alleles and the fewest for HLA-C alleles.

In total, 600 or so healthy bone marrow donors made up the cohort. At the time of sampling, all cohort members were nominally healthy, though unrecorded immune exposures were likely present. The donor was CMV seronegative and was included in the group of several hundred seronegative cohort members. Every donor gave a peripheral blood sample, and the peripheral blood mononuclear cells from that sample were used for TCR beta sequencing. Genomic DNA was extracted from the blood cell samples with the Qiagen DNeasy Blood Extraction Kit. On this clone: Its specific antigen is unknown. Base qualities are not provided; no much larger clone lies one nucleotide away.

The library was built by means of the immunoSEQ multiplex PCR assay. The multiplex PCR relied on a mix of 60 forward primers for TCR Vbeta segments and 13 reverse primers for TCR Jbeta segments. A multiplex PCR assay on genomic DNA amplified the CDR3 region of rearranged TCR beta genes. On the Illumina HiSeq System, the amplified TCR beta libraries were sequenced as 87-base-pair reads. In the authors' own workflow: A later analysis counted approximately 76 million unique TCR beta chains across the 650 to 700 repertoires, and around 9.9 million of these chains were shared by at least two donors. To remove PCR and sequencing errors, raw reads were error-corrected and collapsed into unique sequences using a nearest-neighbor algorithm that merged closely related sequences. To assign V, D and J gene segments, CDR3 sequences were aligned to IMGT reference sequences. For a sequence to be retained, at least a six-nucleotide match to both a V gene segment and a J gene segment was required. A rearrangement counted as productive if the CDR3 had no stop codons and remained in frame with V and J, and every other rearrangement counted as non-productive. Following IMGT convention, CDR3 was defined as the stretch from the second conserved V-encoded cysteine up to the conserved J-encoded phenylalanine. The earlier analysis of some 580 of the donors excluded any sequence lacking an unambiguous match to a single V gene segment. An earlier analysis of over 450 of the donors classified V segments as functional when productive rearrangements were above 56.7% and as segregating when the standard deviation between donors was above 5%. A statistical classification framework was built for diagnosing cytomegalovirus status from the catalog of TCR beta chain sequences. In a later analysis, V and J genes were assigned by comparing TCR nucleotide sequences against IMGT/GENE-DB human TR gene sequences. A later analysis assigned CDR3 sequences and most-parsimonious VDJ recombination scenarios with the TCRdist pipeline. A later analysis defined each TCR beta chain by its CDR3 amino acid sequence plus V-gene family, and excluded reads lacking a unique V-gene family. As a way to deal with suspected cross-contamination and a sequencing artifact, a later analysis dropped nearly 600 nucleotide sequences that were highly shared and had low generation probability. In a later analysis, a clonal expansion index was calculated for each public chain from normalized within-repertoire ranks of inferred template counts. A later analysis computed generation probabilities with a VDJ recombination model fitted to out-of-frame rearrangements, and checked the results against IGoR. In a later analysis, TCR-TCR, TCR-HLA and TCR-CMV co-occurrence was scored with hypergeometric tests, and a repertoire-size bias correction was applied to TCR pairs. To estimate false discovery rates, a later analysis permuted the HLA or CMV assignments 20 times. In a later analysis, co-occurring TCRs were grouped with DBSCAN, and TCRdist sequence similarity was added when clustering was performed within HLA-allele-positive subsets. For co-occurrence clustering, repertoires with fewer than 30,000 or more than 120,000 public chains were excluded, along with four to six repertoires with anomalous nucleotide sharing. In TCRdb, the immuneACCESS table is reduced to in-frame sequences with V and J assigned. These tables do not hold every clone; where another copy was compared, an unresolved V gene accounts for under half, and the others remain unexplained. V, J and clone size are taken as reported in that table, and D and trimming were inferred from the DNA itself. The sample table shows around 130,000 clones, and less than 85% are seen once. The ten most abundant clones make up around 3.3% of the sample.

The CDR3 contains 11 residues, cysteine and phenylalanine counted. The sequence is cut down to CDR3 DNA, 33 bases in frame from base 1. Deletion took 8 bases off V and 4 bases off J, with a span of 6 bases between the germline ends. CDR1 and CDR2 are read off the germline V gene (reference sequence) as MNHNY and SVGAGI. Recombination linked TRBV6-6 to TRBJ1-5, with no confident D gene call. Sequenced input: PBMCs. This receptor was obtained from a male donor in good health and CMV-seronegative. The CDR3 in this case is CASSVNQPQHF. The sequenced DNA: TGTGCCAGCTCCGTAAATCAGCCCCAGCATTTT.